These 24 T cell receptor beta chains share one sample of origin, sequenced in a study of cytomegalovirus exposure and HLA in healthy donors. Sequenced by immunoSEQ multiplex PCR; TCRdb stores in-frame clones only, minus some. The data show 80,000 or so clones, with roughly 96% seen just once and approximately 0.73% held by the top ten. The sequenced material came from PBMCs. The source is a woman between 18 and 29 years old in good health and CMV-seronegative.

The rearrangement uses TRBV4-1 and TRBJ2-2; 7 nucleotides align to TRBD1. After removal of 4 bases from V and 5 bases from J, the junction contained 13 bases not matched to a gene. The CDR3 is made up of 17 amino acids. Germline values: CDR1 MGHRA, CDR2 YSYEKL. CDR3 in DNA: TGCGCCAGCAGCCTAACCGTCGACAGGGTAGAAACCGGGGAGCTGTTTTTT. Encoded protein: CASSLTVDRVETGELFF.

This clone was detected once. J is TRBJ1-2 and V is TRBV28, with 8 bases identical to TRBD1. This CDR3 comprises 13 residues. Germline assignment: CDR1 MDHEN and CDR2 SYDVKM. The J segment lost 6 bases and the V segment lost 11 bases, leaving 11 bases of the junction unmatched. The CDR3 DNA reads as TGTGCCCACGGGCCCGACAGGGGTGATGGCTACACCTTC. This encodes CAHGPDRGDGYTF.

This rearrangement joins TRBV7-2 to TRBJ2-7, with D possibly matching TRBD2 (5 bases). This CDR3 has 15 residues. V was pared by 5 bases and J by 5 bases, with 19 bases between. Germline CDR1 and CDR2: SGHTA and FQGNSA. The CDR3 protein is CASSPFYRARDEQYF. CDR3 in DNA: TGTGCCAGCAGCCCCTTCTATAGGGCGAGGGACGAGCAGTACTTC.

This chain connects TRBV28 to TRBJ1-5; D not resolved. V was clipped by 5 bases and J by 3 bases, with 14 bases between them. CDR3 length: 15 residues. In germline, CDR1 is MDHEN, CDR2 SYDVKM. The CDR3 DNA is TGTGCCAGCAGTACCCTCCACGGTCACAATCAGCCCCAGCATTTT. It yields the protein CASSTLHGHNQPQHF. The full variable domain, its missing parts supplied by reference TRBV28 and TRBJ1-5, is DVKVTQSSRYLVKRTGEKVFLECVQDMDHENMFWYRQDPGLGLRLIYFSYDVKMKEKGDIPEGYSVSREKKERFSLILESASTNQTSMYLCASSTLHGHNQPQHFGDGTRLSIL.

To note about this clone: The same CDR3 arises from other DNA sequences in this sample as well. CDR3 coding DNA: TGTGCCAGCAGTCCCTCCCCCGGGACAGGGACCTACGAGCAGTACTTC. Translated, it gives CASSPSPGTGTYEQYF. The chain is built from TRBV27 and TRBJ2-7; TRBD1 agrees at 9 bases. Germline V CDR1 and CDR2: MNHEY, SMNVEV (reference sequence). The V and J ends lost 5 bases and 2 bases, in that order; junction bases with no gene match: 10. The CDR3 covers 16 residues.

The rearrangement joins TRBV9 to TRBJ2-7; TRBD1 agrees at 12 bases. The CDR3 extends over 16 amino acids. Germline CDR1 and CDR2: SGDLS and YYNGEE. With 0 bases clipped from V and 3 bases from J, the junction kept 4 bases outside the gene matches. The CDR3 bases are TGTGCCAGCAGCGTAGGCGGGACAGGGGGCTACTACGAGCAGTACTTC. Translating it yields CASSVGGTGGYYEQYF.

The rearrangement links TRBV7-8 to TRBJ1-2, with D unresolved. Trimming stripped 1 base from V and 4 bases from J, with 16 bases between. Germline loops: CDR1 SGHVS, CDR2 FQNEAQ. There are 16 residues in the CDR3. CDR3 DNA sequence: TGTGCCAGCAGCTTAGTTAGGACTCTCGAGGGCTATGGCTACACCTTC. This translates into CASSLVRTLEGYGYTF.

On this clone itself: Other DNA sequences in the same sample also yield this CDR3. The J gene is TRBJ1-4, the V gene TRBV9; D is possibly TRBD1 (6 bases). This CDR3 is 14 amino acids long. Germline values: CDR1 SGDLS, CDR2 YYNGEE. Trimming shortened V by 3 bases and J by 2 bases, and 8 bases separated the two germline ends. CDR3 DNA sequence: TGTGCCAGCAGCGCGCAGGGGACTAATGAAAAACTGTTTTTT. Translating gives CASSAQGTNEKLFF.

The CDR3, as DNA: TGCGCCAGCGGGGCGGGAGGGAGGCGGGATACGCAGTATTTT. Amino acid sequence: CASGAGGRRDTQYF. The chain uses TRBV4-3 and TRBJ2-3; 9 bases are shared with TRBD2. V lost 8 bases to trimming and J lost 6 bases; unmatched junction nucleotides: 9. The CDR3 extends over 14 amino acids. Germline V lookup: CDR1 LGHNA, CDR2 YSLEER.

CDR3 in amino acids: CASSLVAGGFNEQYF. The CDR3 bases are TGTGCCAGCAGCTTGGTGGCAGGGGGCTTCAACGAGCAGTACTTC. The chain has TRBV5-8 and TRBJ2-7; 8 nucleotides align to TRBD1. V shed 0 bases, J shed 5 bases, and the junction held 7 bases outside the gene matches. The germline V gene has CDR1 SGHTS and CDR2 YDEGEE. The CDR3 spans 15 residues.

This chain uses TRBV5-4 with TRBJ2-5; D might be TRBD2 (5 bases). The CDR3 extends over 14 amino acids. Trimming left V 1 base short and J 1 base short, with 8 bases between. CDR1 and CDR2 (germline): SGHNT, YYREEE (reference sequence). CDR3 DNA sequence: TGTGCCAGCAGCTTGAAAGGGAGCCAAGAGACCCAGTACTTC. Translated: CASSLKGSQETQYF.

V usage is TRBV19 and J usage is TRBJ2-3; weak D call: TRBD1 (5 bases). The CDR3 spans 12 residues. CDR1 and CDR2 (germline): LNHDA, SQIVND (reference sequence). V gave up 5 bases and J gave up 5 bases, with 8 bases separating them. The CDR3 DNA reads TGTGCCAGTAGTCCTCAGGGAGATACGCAGTATTTT. As protein: CASSPQGDTQYF.

This chain connects TRBV4-1 to TRBJ2-1; D perhaps matches TRBD2 (9 bases). Germline CDR1 reads MGHRA; CDR2 reads YSYEKL. Deletions cut 6 bases from V and 4 bases from J, with 25 bases between. CDR3 length equals 18 residues. This chain's CDR3 is CASSLGQGILAGYNEQFF. Written as DNA, the CDR3 is TGCGCCAGCAGTCTCGGACAGGGTATCCTAGCGGGATACAATGAGCAGTTCTTC.

CDR3 nucleotides: TGTGCCATCAGAGGGACAGGGGACTATGGCTACACCTTC. Translating it yields CAIRGTGDYGYTF. The V gene is TRBV10-3, the J gene TRBJ1-2; 10 positions match TRBD1. V lost 6 bases, J lost 3 bases, and 1 base stayed unmatched. The germline V gene has CDR1 ENHRY and CDR2 SYGVKD. The CDR3 is 13 amino acids.

This clone occurred a few times. The chain carries TRBV2 and TRBJ1-6; D remains unclear. From germline, CDR1 is SNHLY and CDR2 FYNNEI. This CDR3 is built from 11 residues. Trimming took 5 bases from V and 9 from J, leaving 5 bases between them. Here the CDR3 reads CASSPGSPLHF. The CDR3 DNA is TGTGCCAGCAGTCCCGGTTCACCCCTCCACTTT.

The rearrangement links TRBV5-1 to TRBJ1-6; a weak D match, TRBD1 (5 bases). CDR1 is SGHRS, CDR2 YFSETQ, per germline. The V gene lost 4 bases and the J gene lost 8 bases, with 13 bases spanning the gap. There are 14 residues in the CDR3. CDR3 sequence: CASSLQGTHSPLHF. The CDR3, as DNA: TGCGCCAGCAGCCTGCAGGGTACCCATTCACCCCTCCACTTT.

This chain links TRBV5-1 with TRBJ2-1, with 7 bases fitting TRBD2. This CDR3 spans 15 amino acids. V gave up 1 base and J gave up 7 bases; unmatched junction bases: 8. Germline V gives CDR1 SGHRS, CDR2 YFSETQ. CDR3 in DNA: TGCGCCAGCAGCTTGAATAGCGGAGCGGGGAATGAGCAGTTCTTC. As protein: CASSLNSGAGNEQFF.

J is TRBJ1-5 and V is TRBV28, with a possible D match to TRBD1 (6 bases). The CDR3 totals 14 residues. V was trimmed by 7 bases and J by 0 bases, leaving 10 bases between them. Per germline, CDR1 MDHEN and CDR2 SYDVKM. DNA for the CDR3: TGTGCCAGCATAGGGGGAAATAGCAATCAGCCCCAGCATTTT. Its protein product is CASIGGNSNQPQHF.

The chain couples TRBV29-1 to TRBJ2-2, with TRBD1 matching 8 bases. From germline, CDR1 is SQVTM and CDR2 ANQGSEA. The CDR3 length is 13 residues. The V segment lost 6 bases and the J segment 6 bases; nucleotides outside the gene matches: 6. The CDR3 region has the DNA TGCAGCGTCCTAGGACAGGGACCCGGGGAGCTGTTTTTT. Amino acids: CSVLGQGPGELFF.

V is TRBV7-8 and J is TRBJ1-5; D is unresolved. CDR1 is SGHVS and CDR2 is FQNEAQ in the germline V gene. Trimming stripped 2 bases from V and 5 bases from J, with 7 bases between. The CDR3 spans 13 residues. The CDR3: CASSLSRDQPQHF. CDR3 coding DNA: TGTGCCAGCAGCTTATCTCGGGATCAGCCCCAGCATTTT.

V is TRBV7-9 and J is TRBJ1-4; D is unclear. V was shortened by 2 bases and J by 6 bases, with 10 bases between the two germline ends. This CDR3 contains 14 residues. Germline CDR1 SEHNR, CDR2 FQNEAQ (reference sequence). In nucleotides, the CDR3 is TGTGCCAGCAGCTTAACTGAGGCGGATGAAAAACTGTTTTTT. Its translation: CASSLTEADEKLFF.

Only one count was recorded for this clone. The chain has TRBV18 and TRBJ2-5; D may be TRBD1 (6 bases). The CDR3 is 14 residues long. Germline V gene sequence: CDR1 KGHSH, CDR2 LQKENI. Between the trimmed V and J ends, which lost 3 bases and 4 bases, there was a span of 12 bases. The CDR3 bases are TGTGCCAGCTCACCGGGGGCAGGAGGAGAGACCCAGTACTTC. Translated: CASSPGAGGETQYF.

V usage is TRBV19 and J usage is TRBJ2-3; no firm D call. The V gene's germline CDR1 is LNHDA and CDR2 SQIVND (reference sequence). This CDR3 is built from 13 residues. V lost 10 bases and J lost 8, with 19 bases in between. The CDR3: CATSPRIPGTQYF. CDR3 nucleotide sequence: TGTGCCACCTCCCCCCGCATCCCGGGTACGCAGTATTTT.

V and J are TRBV14 and TRBJ2-7; 7 bases are shared with TRBD1. From germline, CDR1 is SGHDN and CDR2 FVKESK. The J segment lost 2 bases and the V segment lost 1 base, leaving 8 bases of the junction unmatched. The CDR3 has 16 residues. For the CDR3, the DNA is TGTGCCAGCAGCCAAGGAAGGCTGACAGGGACCTACGAGCAGTACTTC. The encoded protein is CASSQGRLTGTYEQYF.